This T cell receptor beta chain originates from a study of tumor-infiltrating lymphocytes in localized non-small cell lung cancer (dated by TCRdb to about 2021). Regarding the complete study: The cohort covered several histologies, both smokers and never-smokers, and patients whose samples were collected after neoadjuvant chemotherapy. From each patient came resected tumor tissue plus uninvolved lung tissue from that same patient, and the uninvolved lung tissue was described as non-adjacent to the tumor. TCR sequencing was one of several integrated assays, alongside flow cytometry, multiplex immunofluorescence, RNA-seq, exome sequencing and proteomics, applied to the same patients. In total, the ICON cohort consisted of more than 120 surgical patients with localized non-small cell lung cancer who had their tumors resected. The paired tumor versus uninvolved lung comparison of immunoSEQ T-cell fraction included a few dozen patients.

Enrollment in ICON was initiated in early 2016, and the last patient was enrolled in 2018. From a subcohort of about 70 patients, fresh tumor and matched uninvolved tissue were collected for in-depth immune analyses, including TCR sequencing. No cell sorting was done, and TCR sequencing was instead run on DNA isolated from bulk tissue. TCR sequencing with the immunoSEQ assay provided the T-cell fraction in tumor and uninvolved lung tissue. The original pipeline was this. For survival analysis, patients were divided into high (upper tertile) and low (lower two tertiles) T-cell fraction groups, which were compared by log-rank test. A signed-rank test was used to test differences in T-cell fraction between paired tumor and uninvolved lung samples. TCRdb holds this immuneACCESS table with in-frame rearrangements only. Some clones are missing; in checked studies, unresolved V genes explain under half, and the rest has no known cause. V and J calls and clone size are copied from that table; D and trimming were computed from the DNA. This sample has roughly 10,000 clones in its table, and roughly 70% of those were observed once. 20% of the sample is in the top ten clones.

Beyond this particular receptor, the publication reports: Higher T cell infiltration in tumors than in uninvolved lung tissue was supported by TCRbeta sequencing, consistent with immunofluorescence CD3 counts. TCR-derived T-cell fraction did not differ between the flow cytometry-defined immunotypes IM1 (good prognosis) and IM2 (poor prognosis). Assay coverage differed among patients according to how much tissue was available, so only a subset of the cohort had TCR sequencing. Tumor T-cell fraction from TCR sequencing was not associated with recurrence-free survival (p = 0.61). Because different pieces of the same tissue were used for different assays, technical variation could not be separated from intratumor heterogeneity.

About this clone: There is no known antigen for this receptor. No base qualities exist here, and no much larger clone lies one base off it.

V lost 3 bases and J lost 9 bases; the stretch between them is 9 bases long. Including cysteine and phenylalanine, the CDR3 has 11 amino acids. Just the 33-base CDR3 DNA is kept, in frame starting at base 1. For CDR1 and CDR2, the germline V gene lists KGHSH and LQKENI. The clonotype comes from a human donor with non-small cell lung cancer. Recombination connected TRBV18 to TRBJ2-7; the D gene is unclear. Material for sequencing was lung tumor tissue. The CDR3 has the sequence CASSPGISQYF. In nucleotides, the sequence is TGTGCCAGCTCACCTGGGATTTCGCAGTACTTC.